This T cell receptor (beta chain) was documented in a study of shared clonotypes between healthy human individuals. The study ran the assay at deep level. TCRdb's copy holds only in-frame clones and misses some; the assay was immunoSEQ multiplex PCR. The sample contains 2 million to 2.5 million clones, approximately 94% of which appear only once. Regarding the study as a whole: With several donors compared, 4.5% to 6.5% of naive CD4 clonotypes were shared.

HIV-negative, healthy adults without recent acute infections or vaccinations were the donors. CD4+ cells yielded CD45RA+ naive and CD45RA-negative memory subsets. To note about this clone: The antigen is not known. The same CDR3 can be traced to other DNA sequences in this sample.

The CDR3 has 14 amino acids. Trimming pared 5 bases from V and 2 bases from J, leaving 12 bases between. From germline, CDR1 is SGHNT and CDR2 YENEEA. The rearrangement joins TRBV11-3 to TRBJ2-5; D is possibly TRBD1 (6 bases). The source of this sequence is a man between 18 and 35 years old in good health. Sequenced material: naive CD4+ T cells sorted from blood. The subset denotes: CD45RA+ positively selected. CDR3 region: CASSLGGQQETQYF. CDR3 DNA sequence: TGTGCCAGCAGCCTGGGCGGACAGCAAGAGACCCAGTACTTC.